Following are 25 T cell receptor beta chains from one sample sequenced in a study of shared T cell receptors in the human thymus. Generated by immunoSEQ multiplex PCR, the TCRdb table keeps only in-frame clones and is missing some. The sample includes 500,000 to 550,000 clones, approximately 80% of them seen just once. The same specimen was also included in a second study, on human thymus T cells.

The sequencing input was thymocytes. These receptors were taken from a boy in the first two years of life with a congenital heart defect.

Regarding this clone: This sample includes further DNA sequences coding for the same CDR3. The CDR3 region is CASSEGSGDVGGYGYTF. CDR3 DNA: TGTGCCAGCAGTGAGGGGAGCGGGGACGTCGGAGGCTATGGCTACACCTTC. V usage is TRBV25-1 and J usage is TRBJ1-2, with D perhaps TRBD1 (5 bases). V lost 3 bases and J lost 4, with 21 bases in between. CDR3 size: 17 residues. Germline lookup yields CDR1 MGHDK and CDR2 SYGVNS.

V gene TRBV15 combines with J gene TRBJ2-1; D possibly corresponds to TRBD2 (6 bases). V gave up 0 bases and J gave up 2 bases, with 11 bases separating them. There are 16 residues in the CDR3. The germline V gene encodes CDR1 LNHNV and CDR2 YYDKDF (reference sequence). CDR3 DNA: TGTGCCACCAGCAGAGATTCCCGGGAGCCCTACAATGAGCAGTTCTTC. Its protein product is CATSRDSREPYNEQFF. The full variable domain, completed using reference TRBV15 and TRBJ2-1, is DAMVIQNPRYQVTQFGKPVTLSCSQTLNHNVMYWYQQKSSQAPKLLFHYYDKDFNNEADTPDNFQSRRPNTSFCFLDIRSPGLGDTAMYLCATSRDSREPYNEQFFGPGTRLTVL.

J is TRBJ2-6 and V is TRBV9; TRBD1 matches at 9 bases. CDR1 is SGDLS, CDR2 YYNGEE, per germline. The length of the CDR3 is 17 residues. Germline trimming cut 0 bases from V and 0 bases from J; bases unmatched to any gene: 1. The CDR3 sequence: CASSVGDRDSGANVLTF. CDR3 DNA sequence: TGTGCCAGCAGCGTAGGGGACAGGGACTCTGGGGCCAACGTCCTGACTTTC.

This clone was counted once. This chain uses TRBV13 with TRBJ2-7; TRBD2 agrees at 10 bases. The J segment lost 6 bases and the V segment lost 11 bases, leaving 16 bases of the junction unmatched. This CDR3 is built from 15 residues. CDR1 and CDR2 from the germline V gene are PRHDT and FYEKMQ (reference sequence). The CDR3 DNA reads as TGTGCCGTATCCACTAGCGGGAAAAGAACATCCGAGCAGTACTTC. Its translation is CAVSTSGKRTSEQYF.

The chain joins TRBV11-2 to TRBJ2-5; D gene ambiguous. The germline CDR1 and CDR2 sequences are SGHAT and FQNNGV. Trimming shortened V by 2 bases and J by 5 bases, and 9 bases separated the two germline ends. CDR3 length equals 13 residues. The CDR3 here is CASSLYLEETQYF. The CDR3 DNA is TGTGCCAGCAGCTTATACCTAGAGGAGACCCAGTACTTC.

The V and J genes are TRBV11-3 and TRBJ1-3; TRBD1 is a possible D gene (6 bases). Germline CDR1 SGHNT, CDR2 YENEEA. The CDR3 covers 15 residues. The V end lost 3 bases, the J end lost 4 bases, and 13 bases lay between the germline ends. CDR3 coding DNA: TGTGCCAGCAGCTTCACGCAGGGGTTCGGAAACACCATATATTTT. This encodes CASSFTQGFGNTIYF.

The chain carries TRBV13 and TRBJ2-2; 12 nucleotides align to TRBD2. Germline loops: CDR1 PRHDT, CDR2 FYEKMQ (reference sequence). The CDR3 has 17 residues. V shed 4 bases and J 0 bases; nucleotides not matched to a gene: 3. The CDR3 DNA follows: TGTGCCAGCAGCTCGAGGACTAGCGGGACGAACACCGGGGAGCTGTTTTTT. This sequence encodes CASSSRTSGTNTGELFF.

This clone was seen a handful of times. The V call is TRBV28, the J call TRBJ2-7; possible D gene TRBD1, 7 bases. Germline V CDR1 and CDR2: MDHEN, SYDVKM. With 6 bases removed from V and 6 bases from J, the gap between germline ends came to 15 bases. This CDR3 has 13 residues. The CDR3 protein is CASSSRRGREQYF. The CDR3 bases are TGTGCCAGCAGCTCTAGGAGGGGGCGCGAGCAGTACTTC.

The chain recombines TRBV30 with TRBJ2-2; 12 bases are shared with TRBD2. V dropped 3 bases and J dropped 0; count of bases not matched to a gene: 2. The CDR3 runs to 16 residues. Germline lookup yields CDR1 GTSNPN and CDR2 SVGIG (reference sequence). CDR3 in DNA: TGTGCCTGGAGAGGACTAGCGGGGACGAACACCGGGGAGCTGTTTTTT. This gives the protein CAWRGLAGTNTGELFF.

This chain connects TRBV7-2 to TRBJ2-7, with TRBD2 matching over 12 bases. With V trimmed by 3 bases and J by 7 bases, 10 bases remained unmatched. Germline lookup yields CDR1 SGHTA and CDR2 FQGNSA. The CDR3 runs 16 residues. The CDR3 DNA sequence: TGTGCCAGCAGCTTCGGGTGGCTAGCGGGAGGGCAGGAGCAGTACTTC. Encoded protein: CASSFGWLAGGQEQYF.

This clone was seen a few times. CDR3 region: CASSEVSGLPPYEQYF. The CDR3 region has the DNA TGTGCCAGCAGTGAGGTTAGCGGGCTCCCCCCCTACGAGCAGTACTTC. The chain couples TRBV2 to TRBJ2-7; 7 bases match TRBD2. Germline V lookup: CDR1 SNHLY, CDR2 FYNNEI. V was clipped by 3 bases and J by 2 bases; unmatched bases: 10. The CDR3 is 16 residues long.

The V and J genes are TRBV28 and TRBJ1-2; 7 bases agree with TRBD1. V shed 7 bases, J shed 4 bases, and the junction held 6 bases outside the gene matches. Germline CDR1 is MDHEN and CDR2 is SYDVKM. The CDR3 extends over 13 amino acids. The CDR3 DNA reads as TGTGCCAGCACGAGACAGGGAGGCTATGGCTACACCTTC. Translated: CASTRQGGYGYTF.

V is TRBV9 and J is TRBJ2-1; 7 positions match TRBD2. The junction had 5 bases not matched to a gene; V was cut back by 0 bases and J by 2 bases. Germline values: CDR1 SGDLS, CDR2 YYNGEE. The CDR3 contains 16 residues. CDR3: CASSVGSGAPYNEQFF. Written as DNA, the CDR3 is TGTGCCAGCAGCGTAGGCAGCGGGGCCCCCTACAATGAGCAGTTCTTC. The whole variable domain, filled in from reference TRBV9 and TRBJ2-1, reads DSGVTQTPKHLITATGQRVTLRCSPRSGDLSVYWYQQSLDQGLQFLIQYYNGEERAKGNILERFSAQQFPDLHSELNLSSLELGDSALYFCASSVGSGAPYNEQFFGPGTRLTVL.

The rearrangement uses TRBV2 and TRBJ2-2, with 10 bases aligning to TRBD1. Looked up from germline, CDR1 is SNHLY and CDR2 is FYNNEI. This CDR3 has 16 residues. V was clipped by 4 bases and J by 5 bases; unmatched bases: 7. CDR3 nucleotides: TGTGCCAGCAGTGTAAACGGGACAGGGGCAACCGGGGAGCTGTTTTTT. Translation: CASSVNGTGATGELFF.

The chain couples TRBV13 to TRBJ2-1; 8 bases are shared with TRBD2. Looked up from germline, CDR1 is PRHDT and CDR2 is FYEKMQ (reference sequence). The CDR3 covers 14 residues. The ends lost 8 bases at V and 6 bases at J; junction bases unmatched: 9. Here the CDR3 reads CASPGGLGINEQFF. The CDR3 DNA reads TGTGCCAGCCCCGGGGGACTAGGAATCAATGAGCAGTTCTTC.

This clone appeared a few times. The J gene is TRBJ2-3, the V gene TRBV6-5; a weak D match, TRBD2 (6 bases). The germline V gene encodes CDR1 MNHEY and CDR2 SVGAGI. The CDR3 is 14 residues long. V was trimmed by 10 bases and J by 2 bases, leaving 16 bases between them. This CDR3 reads CATRMAGTTDTQYF. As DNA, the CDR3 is TGTGCCACCCGGATGGCGGGAACCACAGATACGCAGTATTTT.

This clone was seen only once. The CDR3 nucleotides are TGTGCCAGCAGTCCCCCCGGGACACTAATCTGTGAGATGTACTTC. This sequence encodes CASSPPGTLICEMYF. This chain joins TRBV28 and TRBJ2-7, with D tentatively TRBD1 (6 bases). Deletions cut 5 bases from V and 12 bases from J, with 26 bases between. Germline V gene sequence: CDR1 MDHEN, CDR2 SYDVKM. The length of the CDR3 is 15 residues.

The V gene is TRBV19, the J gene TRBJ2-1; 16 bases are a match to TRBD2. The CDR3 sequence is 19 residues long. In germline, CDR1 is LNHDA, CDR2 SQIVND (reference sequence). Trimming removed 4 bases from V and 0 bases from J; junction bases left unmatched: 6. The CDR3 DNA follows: TGTGCCAGTAGTAATACGGGACTAGCGGGAGGGAGCTCCTACAATGAGCAGTTCTTC. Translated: CASSNTGLAGGSSYNEQFF. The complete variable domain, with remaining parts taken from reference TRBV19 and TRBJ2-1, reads DGGITQSPKYLFRKEGQNVTLSCEQNLNHDAMYWYRQDPGQGLRLIYYSQIVNDFQKGDIAEGYSVSREKKESFPLTVTSAQKNPTAFYLCASSNTGLAGGSSYNEQFFGPGTRLTVL.

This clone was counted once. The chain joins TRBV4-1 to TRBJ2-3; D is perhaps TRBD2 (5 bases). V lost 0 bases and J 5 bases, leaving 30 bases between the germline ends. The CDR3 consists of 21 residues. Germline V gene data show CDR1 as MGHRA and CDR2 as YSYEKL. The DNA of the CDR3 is TGCGCCAGCAGCCAAGAGAGAGAGACGTCCCAGATAGCGCCTAAAGGAGATACGCAGTATTTT. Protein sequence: CASSQERETSQIAPKGDTQYF.

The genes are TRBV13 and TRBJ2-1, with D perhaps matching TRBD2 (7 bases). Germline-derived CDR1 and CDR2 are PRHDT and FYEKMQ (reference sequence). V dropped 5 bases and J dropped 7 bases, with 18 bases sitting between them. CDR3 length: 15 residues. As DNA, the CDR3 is TGTGCCAGCAGCCCCTCGAGGGGAGGGGGGAATGAGCAGTTCTTC. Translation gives CASSPSRGGGNEQFF.

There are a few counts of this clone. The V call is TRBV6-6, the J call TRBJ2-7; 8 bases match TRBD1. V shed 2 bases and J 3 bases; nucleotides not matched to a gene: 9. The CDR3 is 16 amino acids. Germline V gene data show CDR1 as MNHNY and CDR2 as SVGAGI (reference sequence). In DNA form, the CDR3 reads TGTGCCAGCAGTTACCGATCCGGACAGGGACTCTACGAGCAGTACTTC. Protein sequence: CASSYRSGQGLYEQYF.

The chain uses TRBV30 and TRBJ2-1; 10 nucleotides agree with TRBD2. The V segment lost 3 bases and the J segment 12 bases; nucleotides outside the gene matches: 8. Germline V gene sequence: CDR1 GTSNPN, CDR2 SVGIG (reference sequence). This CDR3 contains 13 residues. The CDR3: CAWSWIRLAGQFF. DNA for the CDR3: TGTGCCTGGAGCTGGATCAGACTAGCGGGGCAGTTCTTC.

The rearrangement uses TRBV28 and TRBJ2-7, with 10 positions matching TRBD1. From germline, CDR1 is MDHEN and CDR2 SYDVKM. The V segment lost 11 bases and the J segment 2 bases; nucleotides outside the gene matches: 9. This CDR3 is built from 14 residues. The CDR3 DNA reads TGTGCCTCTCGAGGGGGACAGGGGACCTACGAGCAGTACTTC. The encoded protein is CASRGGQGTYEQYF.

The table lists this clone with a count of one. Written as DNA, the CDR3 is TGTGCTAGTGGTTTGGTACTTACGGGAAATGGCTACACCTTC. It codes for CASGLVLTGNGYTF. The chain carries TRBV12-5 and TRBJ1-2; D is unclear. Trimming took 0 bases from V and 6 from J, leaving 11 bases between them. This CDR3 spans 14 amino acids. The germline V gene has CDR1 LGHNT and CDR2 FRNRAP.

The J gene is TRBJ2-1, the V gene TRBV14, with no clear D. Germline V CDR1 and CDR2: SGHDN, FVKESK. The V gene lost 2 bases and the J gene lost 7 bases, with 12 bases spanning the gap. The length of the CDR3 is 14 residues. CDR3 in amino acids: CASSQTSQVNEQFF. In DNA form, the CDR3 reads TGTGCCAGCAGCCAAACAAGTCAGGTGAATGAGCAGTTCTTC.